Listed below are T cell receptor beta chains from one sample, sequenced in a study of neurological immune-mediated disorders. TCRdb re-called the 5' RACE reads with MiXCR, one entry per CDR3 protein. Among tens of thousands of distinct CDR3 sequences listed, approximately 3% were seen once. The sample consisted of PBMCs. These receptors came from a woman aged 60-75 years with multiple sclerosis. CDR3s include the opening cysteine and the closing phenylalanine or tryptophan. The order of the fields is V gene, clone size, D gene, J gene, CDR3 DNA, CDR3 protein. The D gene is left open where the match is weak. Expanded clones are given a class, and other clones once, few, many or no size at all.

TRBV27	-	-	TRBJ2-4	TGTGCCAGCAGTGCCTACAGGGTTGACAAAAACATTCAGTACTTC	CASSAYRVDKNIQYF
TRBV20-1	-	TRBD1	TRBJ1-2	TGCAGTGCTAGCCGGGACAGGGGGTTTGTGGGCTACACCTTC	CSASRDRGFVGYTF
TRBV6-1	many	-	TRBJ1-1	TGTGCCAGCAGTGATCCCGGGGTCGAGAACACTGAAGCTTTCTTT	CASSDPGVENTEAFF
TRBV20-1	many	-	TRBJ1-5	TGCAGTGGGCTAAGTCAGAGCGCGAGCAATCAGCCCCAGCATTTT	CSGLSQSASNQPQHF
TRBV5-1	many	-	TRBJ1-1	TGCGCCAGCAGCTTGTCGGTGAACACTGAAGCTTTCTTT	CASSLSVNTEAFF
TRBV5-1	many	TRBD2	TRBJ2-1	TGCGCCAGCAGCTTGGCCCCGGGACTAGCGGGGGGGAATGAGCAGTTCTTC	CASSLAPGLAGGNEQFF
TRBV28	many	TRBD1	TRBJ2-7	TGTGCCAGCAGCCGGACAGGGGGCTCCTACGAGCAGTACTTC	CASSRTGGSYEQYF
TRBV10-2	many	-	TRBJ1-6	TGCGCCAGCAGTGAGACGGTGGGAAGCTCCTATAATTCACCCCTCCACTTT	CASSETVGSSYNSPLHF
TRBV5-1	medium-sized	-	TRBJ2-7	TGCGCCAGCAGCTTGGAAGGGTTGAGCTACGAGCAGTACTTC	CASSLEGLSYEQYF
TRBV28	many	-	TRBJ2-7	TGTGCCAGCAGTTTGAACGGATTCTACGAGCAGTACTTC	CASSLNGFYEQYF
TRBV3-1	many	-	TRBJ2-7	TGTGCCAGCAGCCAAGTAGGGAGCTCTCTGTACGAGCAGTACTTC	CASSQVGSSLYEQYF
TRBV6-2/TRBV6-3	many	-	TRBJ1-5	TGTGCCAGCAGTTTTTCGCCCGCTGGGAATCAGCCCCAGCATTTT	CASSFSPAGNQPQHF
TRBV20-1	few	-	TRBJ1-1	TGCAGTGCAGCCCCGGGTCTCGGGGGGAGGACTGAAGCTTTCTTT	CSAAPGLGGRTEAFF
TRBV5-1	many	TRBD2	TRBJ2-2	TGCGCCAGCAGCTTGGCTAGCGGGAACACCGGGGAGCTGTTTTTT	CASSLASGNTGELFF
TRBV3-1	many	TRBD1	TRBJ2-1	TGTGCCAGCAGCCAAGATGGACAGGGACCCCTAAATGAGCAGTTCTTC	CASSQDGQGPLNEQFF
TRBV20-1	many	-	TRBJ2-1	TGCAGTGCTAGATCCAGCGGAAACTACAATGAGCAGTTCTTC	CSARSSGNYNEQFF
TRBV10-2	many	TRBD2	TRBJ2-5	TGCGCCAGCTCCTTTCTCCGTCTAGCGGGGGGGCCGTTTCAAGAGACCCAGTACTTC	CASSFLRLAGGPFQETQYF
TRBV7-2	many	-	TRBJ2-7	TGTGCCAGCAGCATAACAGGGATTGAGCAGTACTTC	CASSITGIEQYF
TRBV5-1	many	TRBD1	TRBJ2-3	TGCGCCAGCAGCACTCCGGGACAGGTAACAGATACGCAGTATTTT	CASSTPGQVTDTQYF
TRBV20-1	many	-	TRBJ2-1	TGCAGTGCTAGAGACCCCCGGGACCGGGCCTACAATGAGCAGTTCTTC	CSARDPRDRAYNEQFF
TRBV10-3	many	TRBD2	TRBJ2-7	TGTGCCATCAGTGACCAACTAGCGGGGACATACCTTTCCTACGAGCAGTACTTC	CAISDQLAGTYLSYEQYF
TRBV20-1	many	-	TRBJ1-1	TGCAGTGCTAGAGATGTTTGGACTCTGAACACTGAAGCTTTCTTT	CSARDVWTLNTEAFF
TRBV5-1	many	TRBD2	TRBJ2-5	TGCGCCAGCAATGTAGCGGGAGGGGAGACCCAGTACTTC	CASNVAGGETQYF
TRBV7-9	many	TRBD1	TRBJ2-7	TGTGCCAGCAGCTTCCCGACAGGGATCGAGCAGTACTTC	CASSFPTGIEQYF
TRBV5-1	many	-	TRBJ1-3	TGCGCCAGCAGCTTGCCCGCCAGCGGCTCTGGAAACACCATATATTTT	CASSLPASGSGNTIYF
TRBV10-1	many	-	TRBJ2-2	TGCGCCAGCAGACCCGGGACACGTAACACCGGGGAGCTGTTTTTT	CASRPGTRNTGELFF
TRBV24-1	many	-	TRBJ2-1	TGTGCCACCAGTGATTCTGGACCCCTCTACAATGAGCAGTTCTTC	CATSDSGPLYNEQFF
TRBV28	many	-	TRBJ1-5	TGTGCCAGCCGCCCGGGGGGTGTATGGCGCAATCAGCCCCAGCATTTT	CASRPGGVWRNQPQHF
TRBV5-1	many	-	TRBJ2-5	TGCGCCAGCAGCTTGTCGTCCGCCGGAGAGACCCAGTACTTC	CASSLSSAGETQYF
TRBV4-1	-	-	TRBJ1-5	TGCGCCAGCAGCCAAGATGGTACAGGGCATAAGACCCAGAATTTT	CASSQDGTGHKTQNF
TRBV12-3/TRBV12-4	many	-	TRBJ1-5	TGTGCCAGCGCATACTCAAGGGATAGCAATCAGCCCCAGCATTTT	CASAYSRDSNQPQHF
TRBV5-1	many	TRBD1	TRBJ1-2	TGCGCCAGCAGCTCGTCGGGACAGGGCCCCGGCTACACCTTC	CASSSSGQGPGYTF
TRBV3-1	many	TRBD2	TRBJ2-1	TGTGCCAGCAGTCCCAGGACTAGCTCGGGGAATGAGCAGTTCTTC	CASSPRTSSGNEQFF
TRBV29-1	many	-	TRBJ2-1	TGCAGCGTTGAAGAGGGGTACAGGGTGTCCTACAATGAGCAGTTCTTC	CSVEEGYRVSYNEQFF
TRBV7-9	many	-	TRBJ1-1	TGTGCCAGCAGCCTAAGTGGGCAGGGGACTTTCTTT	CASSLSGQGTFF
TRBV20-1	many	TRBD1	TRBJ2-7	TGCAGTGCTAGAGTCTCGGACAGGACCTACGAGCAGTACTTC	CSARVSDRTYEQYF
TRBV6-5	many	-	TRBJ1-2	TGTGCCAGCACCCCGGAAGGCAGACACAGTTTCTATGGCTACACCTTC	CASTPEGRHSFYGYTF
TRBV5-5	many	-	TRBJ1-4	TGTGCCAGCAGCTCACCGTCTTCAACTAATGAAAAACTGTTTTTT	CASSSPSSTNEKLFF
TRBV28	few	TRBD1	TRBJ2-3	TGTGCCAGCAGTGCCTACGACAGGGGGAGGGAAGATACGCAGTATTTT	CASSAYDRGREDTQYF
TRBV5-1	many	-	TRBJ1-3	TGCGCCAGCAGCTTGGTTTCACAGGGTAGTCGGGACACCATATATTTT	CASSLVSQGSRDTIYF
TRBV5-1	many	-	TRBJ2-7	TGCGCCAGCAGCCCAGTCCCCAGGGTGTCCCTCGCCTACGAGCAGTACTTC	CASSPVPRVSLAYEQYF